This entry concerns a single TCR beta chain. The source of the sample is a study of blood T cell repertoires in COVID-19. Study-level background: The cDNA or gDNA used as material had been derived from T cells, B-cell-depleted T cells, or PBMCs.

The CDR3 extends over 15 amino acids. The germline CDR1 and CDR2 sequences are SEHNR and FQNEAQ (reference sequence). Trimming stripped 0 bases from V and 8 bases from J, with 13 bases between. Some clones are missing from TCRdb's copy, which holds only in-frame ones; the method was immunoSEQ multiplex PCR. The data hold 15,000 to 20,000 clones, with 70% to 90% observed a single time. Sequencing input: peripheral blood. V is TRBV7-9 and J is TRBJ1-4; tentative D call: TRBD1 (5 bases). This receptor was identified in a human donor in a cohort sampled during active COVID-19. The CDR3 reads CASSLAAGLKEKLFF. The CDR3 DNA sequence: TGTGCCAGCAGCTTAGCGGCAGGGCTGAAGGAAAAACTGTTTTTT.